The clone carrying this TCR beta chain appeared a few times. What it recognizes is unknown. Germline CDR1 is SGDLS and CDR2 is YYNGEE. The CDR3 loop spans 16 amino acids. V gave up 0 bases and J gave up 5 bases; unmatched junction bases: 4. This sample is part of a study of radiotherapy plus CTLA-4 blockade in lung cancer. General study points: An expansion of tumor-derived TCR clones occurred in blood after radiotherapy plus ipilimumab.

Assay used: immunoSEQ multiplex PCR; TCRdb lists only in-frame clones, some missing. The sample holds about 13,000 clones; roughly 86% are singletons and the top ten take 13% to 15%. The V and J genes are TRBV9 and TRBJ2-3; TRBD1 agrees at 12 bases. This sample comprised peripheral blood, obtained from a patient treated with radiotherapy plus ipilimumab. This receptor was taken from a human donor with non-small cell lung cancer that progressed on radiotherapy plus ipilimumab. Some clones in this sample may be carry-over from other donors' samples. CDR3 sequence reads: CASSVGGTGGLDTQYF. The CDR3 bases are TGTGCCAGCAGCGTAGGCGGGACAGGGGGCTTAGATACGCAGTATTTT. Filled out from reference TRBV9 and TRBJ2-3, the complete variable domain reads DSGVTQTPKHLITATGQRVTLRCSPRSGDLSVYWYQQSLDQGLQFLIQYYNGEERAKGNILERFSAQQFPDLHSELNLSSLELGDSALYFCASSVGGTGGLDTQYFGPGTRLTVL.